This paragraph covers one T cell receptor beta chain sequence. As yet, its antigen is unknown. Germline values: CDR1 SGHNT, CDR2 YYREEE (reference sequence). J was trimmed by 8 bases and V by 4 bases; bases with no gene match: 7. The CDR3 spans 14 residues. Some clones are missing from TCRdb's copy, which holds only in-frame ones; the method was immunoSEQ multiplex PCR. The data contain 60,000 to 80,000 clones, 70% to 85% of them singletons. The timepoints at which blood was sampled were baseline, cycle 4 day 1, and cycle 7 day 1. The data belong to a study of OX40 agonist ivuxolimab in advanced cancers. General study findings and limits: No antigen was identified for the clonally expanded peripheral T cells. The mean number of expanded clones was higher in CD8+ T cells than in CD4+. At 0.1 to 3.0 mg/kg, CD4+ and CD8+ blood T cells expanded clonally by week 6.

This clonotype was obtained from an adult with an advanced solid tumor such as melanoma, head and neck, liver or kidney cancer. The sample in question was CD4+ or CD8+ T cells sorted from blood, obtained in a trial of the OX40 agonist ivuxolimab. The chain has TRBV5-4 and TRBJ2-1, with 9 positions matching TRBD2. In DNA, the CDR3 is TGTGCCAGCAGCAACCACCGACTAGCGGATGAGCAGTTCTTC. This gives the protein CASSNHRLADEQFF. Supplemented by reference TRBV5-4 and TRBJ2-1, the full variable domain reads ETGVTQSPTHLIKTRGQQVTLRCSSQSGHNTVSWYQQALGQGPQFIFQYYREEENGRGNFPPRFSGLQFPNYSSELNVNALELDDSALYLCASSNHRLADEQFFGPGTRLTVL.